This T cell receptor (beta chain) was found in a study of CD8 T cells in ankylosing spondylitis (dated by TCRdb to about 2017). With regard to the full study: T cell receptor beta repertoires were profiled in healthy donors and ankylosing spondylitis patients so that disease-linked TCR variants could be found. Peripheral blood was sampled, and synovial fluid was additionally collected from ankylosing spondylitis patients. The full study cohort was made up of about 25 ankylosing spondylitis patients and over 90 healthy donors.

Reads for this sample came from an Illumina HiSeq 2500. Quantitative 5'-RACE with molecular barcodes was the method used to prepare the TCR beta libraries. Per the original workflow: A new computational method, built on a probabilistic model of VDJ rearrangement, was used to identify disease-linked TCR variants. TCRdb reprocessing: public reads trimmed at Q25 with fastp, clones called with MiXCR, in-frame beta chains kept. Duplicate CDR3 protein sequences are folded into a single record with the most common DNA and genes. For this entry, the V and J calls and clone size follow TCRdb and not the study's own pipeline. Counted in this sample were about 120,000 distinct CDR3 sequences; approximately 14% of them appeared once. The biggest ten clones account for 2.5% to 3.5% of the sample. Of note for this clonotype: Its binding antigen is unknown. No qualities accompany the bases; no much larger clone lies one base away.

Points the paper makes about the study in general: Blood from ankylosing spondylitis patients appeared to be characterized by a TCR beta motif composed of about eight highly homologous amino acid variants. In peripheral blood, the disease-linked clones were found at relatively low frequencies and had a CD8+ phenotype. Significant enrichment of the disease-linked clones was reported in matched synovial fluid samples from ankylosing spondylitis patients. Some motif variants had previously been reported in the synovial fluid and blood of reactive arthritis patients, which suggests shared mechanisms of disease initiation.

Sequencing used blood, either unsorted or a sorted T cell fraction (not recorded which). The sequence came from a female donor with ankylosing spondylitis or in good health (not recorded which).

The DNA sequence follows: TGTGCCAGCAGCGCCACCCGTGTGCCCCAGCATTTT. It encodes CASSATRVPQHF. The rearrangement joined TRBV7-8 to TRBJ1-5, with no confident D gene call. From the cysteine through the phenylalanine, the CDR3 covers 12 amino acids. Only CDR3 DNA is held: 36 bases, read in frame from base 1. From the germline V gene, CDR1 is SGHVS and CDR2 is FQNEAQ. The junction carries 11 bases between V and J, which are trimmed by 5 bases and 9 bases respectively.